A selection of T cell receptor beta chains follows, all from one sample in a study of T-cell memory formation after mild COVID-19. Via MiXCR, TCRdb re-called the 5' RACE reads, giving one row per CDR3 protein. The sample shows 300,000 to 350,000 distinct CDR3 sequences, roughly an eighth of them seen only once. The sequenced sample was PBMCs or a T cell subset sorted from them (not recorded which). These receptor sequences come from a man younger than 35 who had mild COVID-19 (a few samples of this study predate the infection). Cell type and time point are not known. Each CDR3 is given with its conserved first and last residue. The D gene is left open where the match is weak. A row's size may be missing; if present it is once, few, many or a size class.

few	TRBV7-3	TRBJ2-7	-	CASSSSQVYEQYF	TGTGCCAGCAGCTCCTCGCAGGTCTACGAGCAGTACTTC
few	TRBV4-2	TRBJ2-2	TRBD2	CASSRLAGEEAGELFF	TGTGCCAGCAGCCGGCTAGCGGGGGAAGAGGCCGGGGAGCTGTTTTTT
-	TRBV9	TRBJ2-7	-	CATLGPRAYEQYF	TGTGCCACCCTCGGGCCGCGAGCCTACGAGCAGTACTTC
-	TRBV5-1	TRBJ2-2	TRBD2	CASSSLGGDDGELFF	TGCGCCAGCAGCTCACTCGGGGGGGACGACGGGGAGCTGTTTTTT
few	TRBV10-3	TRBJ2-5	TRBD2	CAIRDSGGAGYETQYF	TGTGCCATCAGAGATAGCGGGGGGGCCGGTTACGAGACCCAGTACTTC
-	TRBV7-3	TRBJ2-5	TRBD2	CASSMGGSRDQYF	TGTGCCAGCAGCATGGGGGGGAGCAGGGACCAGTACTTC
few	TRBV18	TRBJ2-1	-	CASSPPRMAGASNEQFF	TGTGCCAGCTCACCCCCCCGGATGGCGGGGGCCAGCAATGAGCAGTTCTTC
-	TRBV18	TRBJ1-1	-	CASSPPPRTEAFF	TGTGCCAGCTCACCTCCCCCGCGAACTGAAGCTTTCTTT
few	TRBV3-1	TRBJ1-2	TRBD1	CASSRGQALYGYTF	TGTGCCAGCAGCCGCGGACAGGCCCTCTATGGCTACACCTTC
-	TRBV5-1	TRBJ1-1	TRBD1	CASSLEARGVTEAFF	TGCGCCAGCAGCTTGGAGGCCAGGGGGGTGACTGAAGCTTTCTTT
few	TRBV7-9	TRBJ1-1	-	CASSPPGGGRAFF	TGTGCCAGCAGTCCCCCCGGGGGGGGTAGAGCTTTCTTT
-	TRBV12-3/TRBV12-4	TRBJ2-2	-	CASSTGHRTGELFF	TGTGCCAGCAGTACGGGACACCGAACCGGGGAGCTGTTTTTT
few	TRBV7-8	TRBJ1-2	TRBD1	CASSADRVGYTF	TGTGCCAGCAGCGCAGACAGGGTCGGCTACACCTTC